The text below deals with one TCR beta chain. V shed 7 bases and J shed 1 base, with 13 bases lying between them. This CDR3 region has 14 residues. The germline V gene encodes CDR1 LNHNV and CDR2 YYDKDF (reference sequence). This specimen comes from a study of blood T cell repertoires in COVID-19. Generated by immunoSEQ multiplex PCR, the TCRdb table keeps only in-frame clones and is missing some. In the table there are roughly 250,000 clones, around 82% of which are singletons. The receptor was isolated from a man in his forties or fifties with active or convalescent COVID-19. Sequencing was performed on peripheral blood. This chain links TRBV15 with TRBJ1-1; tentative D call: TRBD1 (6 bases). The CDR3 loop is CATTLGQTNTEAFF. CDR3 coding DNA: TGTGCCACCACCCTCGGACAGACGAACACTGAAGCTTTCTTT.